This TCR beta chain appears in the sequencing data of a study of shared clonotypes between healthy human individuals. Background on the study: CD8 memory received one plate per donor, CD8 naive two, CD4 memory three and CD4 naive three.

Only in-frame clones appear in the TCRdb table, and some are missing; sequencing was by immunoSEQ multiplex PCR. The table shows approximately 2.5 million clones, with over 85% occurring only once. The germline CDR1 and CDR2 sequences are MDHEN and SYDVKM. The V end lost 1 base, the J end lost 0 bases, and 6 bases lay between the germline ends. The CDR3 runs to 14 residues. Whole-study results and caveats: Naive subsets usually exceeded memory subsets in estimated richness.

For this clone: Its antigen is not identified.

This receptor was taken from a man younger than 30 in good health. Some clones in this sample may be carry-over from other donors' samples. The sequencing sample was made of naive CD4+ T cells from PBMCs. Documented subset: CD45RA+ positively selected. The V call is TRBV28, the J call TRBJ1-1; D remains unclear. The CDR3 reads CASSLFPMNTEAFF. DNA for the CDR3: TGTGCCAGCAGTTTATTCCCCATGAACACTGAAGCTTTCTTT.